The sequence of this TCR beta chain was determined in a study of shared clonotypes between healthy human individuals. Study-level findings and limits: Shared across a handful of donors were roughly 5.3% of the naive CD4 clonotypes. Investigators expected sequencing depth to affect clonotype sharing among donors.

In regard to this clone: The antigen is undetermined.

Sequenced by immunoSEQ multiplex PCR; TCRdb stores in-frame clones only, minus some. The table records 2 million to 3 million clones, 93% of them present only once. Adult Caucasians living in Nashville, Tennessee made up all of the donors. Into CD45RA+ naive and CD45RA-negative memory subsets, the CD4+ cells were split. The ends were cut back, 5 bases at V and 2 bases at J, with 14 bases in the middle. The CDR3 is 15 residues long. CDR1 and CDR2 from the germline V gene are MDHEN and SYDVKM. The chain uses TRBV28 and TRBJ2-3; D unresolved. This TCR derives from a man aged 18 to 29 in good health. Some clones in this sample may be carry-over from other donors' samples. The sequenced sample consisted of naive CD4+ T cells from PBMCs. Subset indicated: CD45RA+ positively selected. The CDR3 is CASSPPRGNTDTQYF. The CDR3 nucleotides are TGTGCCAGCAGTCCCCCCCGCGGTAACACAGATACGCAGTATTTT.